This T cell receptor beta chain was identified in a study of cytomegalovirus exposure and HLA in healthy donors. PCR primers comprised 60 Vbeta and 13 Jbeta primers. Sequenced by immunoSEQ multiplex PCR; TCRdb stores in-frame clones only, minus some. Among about 190,000 clones listed, around 77% were seen once. Per germline, CDR1 LGHNA and CDR2 YNFKEQ. Trimming pared 2 bases from V and 3 bases from J, leaving 10 bases between. The CDR3 runs 14 residues. Turning to this clone: The antigen is unknown.

Findings and caveats of the study: CMV antigen specificity of three CMV-associated chains was confirmed in vitro.

The source of this sequence is a woman under 30 in good health and CMV-seronegative. The chain recombines TRBV4-2 with TRBJ2-5, with D uncertain. The sample taken for sequencing was PBMCs. The CDR3 region is CASSQILQEETQYF. The CDR3 DNA reads as TGTGCCAGCAGCCAAATCCTGCAGGAAGAGACCCAGTACTTC.